This entry is about one T cell receptor (beta chain). The antigen is unknown. The PCR employed 60 Vbeta primers together with 13 Jbeta primers. TCRdb's copy holds only in-frame clones and misses some; the assay was immunoSEQ multiplex PCR. Its listing shows under 200,000 clones. These data are taken from a study of cytomegalovirus exposure and HLA in healthy donors. Study-level points and caveats: It was approximately 150 TCR beta chains that were listed as cytomegalovirus-associated.

The CDR3 runs to 14 residues. The ends were cut back, 5 bases at V and 8 bases at J, with 15 bases in the middle. Germline CDR1 is LNHNV and CDR2 is YYDKDF (reference sequence). Source material: PBMCs. This chain connects TRBV15 to TRBJ2-2, with D tentatively TRBD1 (6 bases). This receptor was taken from a man aged 25-45 years in good health and CMV-seronegative. The CDR3 here is CATSDRQVTGELFF. CDR3 nucleotide sequence: TGTGCCACCAGCGATAGACAGGTCACGGGGGAGCTGTTTTTT.